Below are 16 T cell receptor beta chains sequenced from a single sample in a study of OX40 agonist ivuxolimab in advanced cancers. The method was immunoSEQ multiplex PCR; TCRdb's version includes in-frame clones alone and lacks a portion of them. The data show 65,000 to 90,000 clones, roughly nine tenths seen once. The sequencing here drew on CD4+ or CD8+ T cells sorted from blood, taken in a trial of the OX40 agonist ivuxolimab. The receptors were sampled from an adult with an advanced solid tumor such as melanoma, head and neck, liver or kidney cancer.

The chain has TRBV7-9 and TRBJ2-5; D is unclear. V lost 5 bases and J lost 1, with 11 bases in between. The CDR3 extends over 14 amino acids. Germline CDR1 SEHNR, CDR2 FQNEAQ (reference sequence). CDR3 sequence reads: CASSPATAQETQYF. CDR3 nucleotide sequence: TGTGCCAGCAGCCCCGCCACCGCCCAAGAGACCCAGTACTTC.

The genes are TRBV4-3 and TRBJ1-1; D not certain. The CDR3 totals 17 residues. Germline lookup yields CDR1 LGHNA and CDR2 YSLEER. V shed 4 bases and J shed 1 base, with 19 bases lying between them. The CDR3 nucleotides read TGCGCCAGCAGCCCCGGAGGGCCGGGTGGGGAGAACACTGAAGCTTTCTTT. Amino acid sequence: CASSPGGPGGENTEAFF.

The chain recombines TRBV5-1 with TRBJ2-7; 7 nucleotides agree with TRBD1. Looked up from germline, CDR1 is SGHRS and CDR2 is YFSETQ. This CDR3 has 16 amino acids. J gave up 2 bases and V 5 bases, and 13 bases lay outside the gene matches. The CDR3 nucleotides are TGCGCCAGCAGTTCAGTGACCGGGACAGATACCTACGAGCAGTACTTC. Translated, it gives CASSSVTGTDTYEQYF.

The J gene is TRBJ2-7, the V gene TRBV9; a possible D gene is TRBD1 (6 bases). CDR3 length equals 14 residues. Deletions cut 4 bases from V and 2 bases from J, with 13 bases between. Germline CDR1 reads SGDLS; CDR2 reads YYNGEE. In DNA, the CDR3 is TGTGCCAGCAGCCCCCGGCAGGGGACCTACGAGCAGTACTTC. Translating it yields CASSPRQGTYEQYF. Based on the CDR3 plus reference TRBV9 and TRBJ2-7, the full variable domain is DSGVTQTPKHLITATGQRVTLRCSPRSGDLSVYWYQQSLDQGLQFLIQYYNGEERAKGNILERFSAQQFPDLHSELNLSSLELGDSALYFCASSPRQGTYEQYFGPGTRLTVT.

J is TRBJ2-1 and V is TRBV27; a weak D match, TRBD2 (6 bases). Germline CDR1 and CDR2: MNHEY and SMNVEV (reference sequence). The CDR3 runs 14 residues. V was pared by 7 bases and J by 2 bases, with 12 bases between. CDR3 sequence reads: CASTRGTPYNEQFF. In DNA, the CDR3 is TGTGCCAGCACCCGGGGGACCCCCTACAATGAGCAGTTCTTC.

The chain has TRBV2 and TRBJ1-6; 7 nucleotides agree with TRBD1. V shed 8 bases and J 6 bases; nucleotides not matched to a gene: 7. Looked up from germline, CDR1 is SNHLY and CDR2 is FYNNEI. The CDR3 has 14 amino acids. The CDR3 protein is CASGGQLGNSPLHF. CDR3 sequence (DNA): TGTGCCAGCGGGGGACAGTTAGGTAATTCACCCCTCCACTTT.

The chain has TRBV15 and TRBJ2-5, with 9 positions matching TRBD1. V dropped 2 bases and J dropped 0; count of bases not matched to a gene: 7. The V gene's germline CDR1 is LNHNV and CDR2 YYDKDF (reference sequence). This CDR3 has 17 amino acids. In DNA form, the CDR3 reads TGTGCCACCAGCAGAATCAGGACAGGGGTGTACCAAGAGACCCAGTACTTC. This translates into CATSRIRTGVYQETQYF.

The chain carries TRBV6-5 and TRBJ1-2, with D unclear. Germline loops: CDR1 MNHEY, CDR2 SVGAGI. The V end lost 3 bases, the J end lost 3 bases, and 8 bases lay between the germline ends. The CDR3 runs to 13 residues. CDR3 amino acids: CASSYSQDYGYTF. DNA for the CDR3: TGTGCCAGCAGTTATTCGCAGGACTATGGCTACACCTTC.

This chain connects TRBV7-8 to TRBJ1-2; D unresolved. V lost 5 bases to trimming and J lost 7 bases, with 14 bases between them. The CDR3 covers 13 residues. CDR1 is SGHVS and CDR2 is FQNEAQ in the germline V gene. The CDR3 nucleotides read TGTGCCAGCAGCCTACCTGGGTTCGGTGGCTACACCTTC. Its translation is CASSLPGFGGYTF. The entire variable domain, with the rest obtained from reference TRBV7-8 and TRBJ1-2, is as follows: GAGVSQSPRYKVAKRGQDVALRCDPISGHVSLFWYQQALGQGPEFLTYFQNEAQLDKSGLPSDRFFAERPEGSVSTLKIQRTQQEDSAVYLCASSLPGFGGYTFGSGTRLTVV.

There are a few counts of this clone. A far larger clone is off by one base, so a read error is likely. At the DNA level, this CDR3 is encoded by other sequences in the same sample as well. Here the CDR3 reads CASSLGTGLANYGYTF. The CDR3 bases are TGCGCCAGCAGCTTGGGGACAGGGTTAGCTAACTATGGCTACACCTTC. V and J are TRBV5-1 and TRBJ1-2; 8 bases match TRBD1. This CDR3 has 16 residues. J lost 0 bases, V lost 0 bases, and 4 bases had no gene match. Germline values: CDR1 SGHRS, CDR2 YFSETQ. Variable domain in full (rest from reference TRBV5-1 and TRBJ1-2): KAGVTQTPRYLIKTRGQQVTLSCSPISGHRSVSWYQQTPGQGLQFLFEYFSETQRNKGNFPGRFSGRQFSNSRSEMNVSTLELGDSALYLCASSLGTGLANYGYTFGSGTRLTVV.

In its sample, this clone was seen once. The chain joins TRBV2 to TRBJ2-6; tentatively, D is TRBD1 (6 bases). The CDR3 totals 17 residues. V lost 6 bases and J 2 bases, leaving 17 bases between the germline ends. Germline values: CDR1 SNHLY, CDR2 FYNNEI. The CDR3 spells CASSGNRDGAGANVLTF. DNA for the CDR3: TGTGCCAGCAGCGGAAACAGGGATGGCGCTGGGGCCAACGTCCTGACTTTC.

This chain links TRBV2 with TRBJ2-1; 8 nucleotides align to TRBD1. The CDR3 sequence is 14 residues long. The germline CDR1 and CDR2 sequences are SNHLY and FYNNEI. The V gene end was trimmed by 3 bases and the J gene end by 10 bases; junction bases not matched to a gene: 8. The CDR3: CASSDPPGGSEQFF. CDR3 coding DNA: TGTGCCAGCAGTGACCCTCCAGGGGGCAGCGAGCAGTTCTTC.

The rearrangement uses TRBV5-4 and TRBJ1-2; D ambiguous. The CDR3 runs 15 residues. Germline values: CDR1 SGHNT, CDR2 YYREEE (reference sequence). The V end lost 3 bases, the J end lost 2 bases, and 14 bases lay between the germline ends. The DNA of the CDR3 is TGTGCCAGCAGCTCAAATGGCGGTGGAAACTATGGCTACACCTTC. Translated, it gives CASSSNGGGNYGYTF.

The V and J genes are TRBV5-1 and TRBJ1-6; D call uncertain. Trimming cost V 4 bases and J 0 bases, with 14 bases left between them. The CDR3 is made up of 17 amino acids. The germline CDR1 and CDR2 sequences are SGHRS and YFSETQ. The DNA of the CDR3 is TGCGCCAGCAGCGAGGACCTCCGGAGCTCCTATAATTCACCCCTCCACTTT. This sequence encodes CASSEDLRSSYNSPLHF.

This clone appeared a single time. The gene calls are TRBV20-1 and TRBJ2-1; D is ambiguous. The CDR3 covers 10 residues. Germline V gives CDR1 DFQATT, CDR2 SNEGSKA (reference sequence). Trimming pared 5 bases from V and 3 bases from J, leaving 2 bases between. The CDR3 sequence: CSADYNEQFF. CDR3 nucleotide sequence: TGCAGTGCTGACTACAATGAGCAGTTCTTC.

The chain has TRBV7-9 and TRBJ2-1; 10 bases line up with TRBD2. Germline CDR1 is SEHNR and CDR2 is FQNEAQ (reference sequence). The V and J ends lost 1 base and 4 bases, in that order; junction bases with no gene match: 13. This CDR3 has 19 residues. CDR3 coding DNA: TGTGCCAGCAGCTTAGAGGGGTCGGTAGCGGGGGGCCCTTACAATGAGCAGTTCTTC. It translates to CASSLEGSVAGGPYNEQFF.